Here is one T cell receptor (beta chain) with its context. The participants were between about 18 and 90 years old and came from under 25 US areas. Assignment of participants to cohorts was predicated upon participant-reported clinical history. The sample originates from a study of blood T cell repertoires in COVID-19. Study in general: There were acute and convalescent COVID-19 samples, and they came from the United States, Italy and Spain.

The V gene's germline CDR1 is MDHEN and CDR2 SYDVKM. After removal of 5 bases from V and 7 bases from J, the junction contained 21 bases not matched to a gene. This CDR3 contains 20 residues. Repertoires were generated with immunoSEQ multiplex PCR, while TCRdb's copy carries only in-frame clones and drops some. The data hold 250,000 to 300,000 clones, with 70% to 90% observed a single time. The chain uses TRBV28 and TRBJ2-3; 13 nucleotides agree with TRBD2. The receptor was derived from a woman between 50 and 59 years old who had recovered from COVID-19. Sequenced input: PBMCs or T cells enriched from blood (not recorded which). Here the CDR3 DNA reads TGTGCCAGCAGTGCCACGGGGACGGCAGCCGGGACTAGCGGGATAAATACGCAGTATTTT. Its translation is CASSATGTAAGTSGINTQYF.